These 19 T cell receptor beta chains originate from one sample sequenced in a study of blood T cell repertoires in COVID-19. The repertoire was sequenced with immunoSEQ multiplex PCR; TCRdb's copy has only in-frame clones and lacks some. The repertoire holds some 350,000 clones, around 88% seen once, with 2.5% to 3.5% in the top ten. The sequenced sample was peripheral blood. The receptor set was obtained from a young man with active or convalescent COVID-19.

This chain joins TRBV6-2 or TRBV6-3 and TRBJ2-5, with TRBD2 matching over 11 bases. J gave up 2 bases and V 6 bases, and 5 bases lay outside the gene matches. Germline values: CDR1 MNHEY, CDR2 SVGEGT. The CDR3 runs to 15 residues. CDR3 in DNA: TGTGCCAGCAGCAGACTAGCGGGGAATCAAGAGACCCAGTACTTC. It is translated as CASSRLAGNQETQYF.

The rearrangement links TRBV5-6 to TRBJ1-4; D perhaps matches TRBD1 (6 bases). The CDR3 is made up of 15 amino acids. Germline V CDR1 and CDR2: SGHDT, YYEEEE. V was pared by 4 bases and J by 1 base, with 11 bases between. CDR3 nucleotides: TGTGCCAGCAGCAGTACAGGGTTAACTAATGAAAAACTGTTTTTT. Amino acids: CASSSTGLTNEKLFF.

The V call is TRBV27, the J call TRBJ2-1; 14 bases line up with TRBD2. CDR1 and CDR2 (germline): MNHEY, SMNVEV (reference sequence). The length of the CDR3 is 15 residues. V shed 0 bases, J shed 12 bases, and the junction held 4 bases outside the gene matches. DNA for the CDR3: TGTGCCAGCAGTTTATCGCAGACTAGCGGGGGGGCGCAGTTCTTC. Translating gives CASSLSQTSGGAQFF.

This clone was observed once. This sequence joins TRBV2 and TRBJ1-6; 8 bases align to TRBD1. This CDR3 comprises 14 residues. J was trimmed by 7 bases and V by 6 bases; bases with no gene match: 5. Germline-derived CDR1 and CDR2 are SNHLY and FYNNEI. CDR3 DNA sequence: TGTGCCAGCAGCCCGACAGGGGAGAATTCACCCCTCCACTTT. It translates to CASSPTGENSPLHF.

This clone was observed a single time. The chain combines TRBV2 with TRBJ1-1; no clear D. The ends were cut back, 3 bases at V and 5 bases at J, with 13 bases in the middle. Germline V gene lookup returns CDR1 SNHLY and CDR2 FYNNEI. This CDR3 spans 14 amino acids. CDR3: CASSERRGKTEAFF. Written as DNA, the CDR3 is TGTGCCAGCAGTGAGCGGCGAGGCAAGACTGAAGCTTTCTTT. Drawing the rest from reference TRBV2 and TRBJ1-1, the complete variable domain is EPEVTQTPSHQVTQMGQEVILRCVPISNHLYFYWYRQILGQKVEFLVSFYNNEISEKSEIFDDQFSVERPDGSNFTLKIRSTKLEDSAMYFCASSERRGKTEAFFGQGTRLTVV.

In its sample, this clone was seen a few times. CDR3 nucleotide sequence: TGCGCCAGCAGCCCTGGGCAGGGGGCGAAGCAGCCCCAGCATTTT. This translates into CASSPGQGAKQPQHF. The V call is TRBV4-1, the J call TRBJ1-5; 8 positions agree with TRBD1. The CDR3 has 15 amino acids. Per the germline V gene, CDR1 is MGHRA and CDR2 is YSYEKL. Losses at the gene ends were 4 bases for V and 7 bases for J; bases not matched to a gene: 9.

A single count supports this clone. The rearrangement uses TRBV3-1 (or the pseudogene TRBV3-2) and TRBJ2-5; 10 bases line up with TRBD2. The CDR3 extends over 15 amino acids. V lost 6 bases to trimming and J lost 0 bases; unmatched junction nucleotides: 4. Germline V gene data show CDR1 as LGHDT and CDR2 as YNNKEL (reference sequence). Here the CDR3 reads CASRDTSGDQETQYF. In DNA form, the CDR3 reads TGTGCCAGCAGGGACACTAGCGGGGACCAAGAGACCCAGTACTTC.

The V and J genes are TRBV2 and TRBJ1-4; 7 nucleotides match TRBD1. J lost 6 bases, V lost 6 bases, and 7 bases had no gene match. The V gene's germline CDR1 is SNHLY and CDR2 FYNNEI. The CDR3 runs to 14 residues. DNA for the CDR3: TGTGCCAGCAGCCAGACCGGACAGGATGAAAAACTGTTTTTT. It codes for CASSQTGQDEKLFF. The whole variable domain, filled in from reference TRBV2 and TRBJ1-4, reads EPEVTQTPSHQVTQMGQEVILRCVPISNHLYFYWYRQILGQKVEFLVSFYNNEISEKSEIFDDQFSVERPDGSNFTLKIRSTKLEDSAMYFCASSQTGQDEKLFFGSGTQLSVL.

The chain links TRBV9 to TRBJ2-5, with 8 bases that match TRBD1. The germline gives CDR1 SGDLS, CDR2 YYNGEE. Losses at the gene ends were 0 bases for V and 2 bases for J; bases not matched to a gene: 3. CDR3 size: 15 residues. The chain's CDR3 is CASSVAGDRQETQYF. CDR3 in DNA: TGTGCCAGCAGCGTAGCGGGGGACAGGCAAGAGACCCAGTACTTC. The variable domain in full, with the rest retrieved from reference TRBV9 and TRBJ2-5, is DSGVTQTPKHLITATGQRVTLRCSPRSGDLSVYWYQQSLDQGLQFLIQYYNGEERAKGNILERFSAQQFPDLHSELNLSSLELGDSALYFCASSVAGDRQETQYFGPGTRLLVL.

Concerning this clone itself: At one of its ends the junction is not consistent with the germline gene, which may arise from a read error. The chain carries TRBV4-2 and TRBJ2-3; 14 positions agree with TRBD2. Germline lookup yields CDR1 LGHNA and CDR2 YNFKEQ. CDR3 length equals 16 residues. The CDR3 spells CASSQEGPVGLAGGLF. CDR3 DNA sequence: TGTGCCAGCAGCCAAGAAGGCCCGGTCGGACTAGCGGGAGGATTATTT.

J is TRBJ2-2 and V is TRBV11-3; no clear D. Trimming removed 5 bases at V and 4 bases at J, with 5 bases between. There are 12 residues in the CDR3. From germline, CDR1 is SGHNT and CDR2 YENEEA. The CDR3 sequence: CASSLSTGELFF. The CDR3 region has the DNA TGTGCCAGCAGCCTAAGCACCGGGGAGCTGTTTTTT.

The rearrangement uses TRBV7-2 and TRBJ1-6; 9 bases map to TRBD1. Trimming at V came to 5 bases and at J to 8 bases, leaving 10 bases not matched to a gene. The CDR3 length is 16 residues. CDR1 SGHTA and CDR2 FQGNSA come from the germline V gene. Here the CDR3 reads CASSQGQGAPYSPLHF. The CDR3 DNA is TGTGCCAGCAGCCAGGGACAGGGAGCTCCTTATTCACCCCTCCACTTT.

This chain uses TRBV10-3 with TRBJ2-1, with D perhaps TRBD2 (6 bases). Germline assignment: CDR1 ENHRY and CDR2 SYGVKD. This CDR3 is 13 amino acids long. CDR3 sequence (DNA): TGTGCTAACGCGGGGAACTTTGACAATGAGCAGTTCTTC. Its protein product is CANAGNFDNEQFF.

A word on this clone: At the DNA level, this CDR3 is encoded by other sequences in the same sample as well. The J gene is TRBJ1-3, the V gene TRBV9; D unclear. The germline CDR1 and CDR2 sequences are SGDLS and YYNGEE. Between the trimmed V and J ends, which lost 0 bases and 1 base, there was a span of 8 bases. This CDR3 region has 15 residues. The CDR3 loop is CASSVGSGSGNTIYF. The CDR3 DNA reads TGTGCCAGCAGCGTAGGATCGGGGTCTGGAAACACCATATATTTT.

This chain links TRBV3-1 (or the pseudogene TRBV3-2) with TRBJ1-1; D ambiguous. The germline V gene encodes CDR1 LGHDT and CDR2 YNNKEL (reference sequence). V dropped 1 base and J dropped 7 bases, with 10 bases sitting between them. This CDR3 has 13 residues. The CDR3 reads CASSQAEGLEAFF. The CDR3 DNA reads as TGTGCCAGCAGCCAAGCGGAAGGACTTGAAGCTTTCTTT.

J is TRBJ2-1 and V is TRBV10-3; 8 bases match TRBD2. This CDR3 is built from 15 residues. J lost 7 bases, V lost 3 bases, and 8 bases had no gene match. Germline CDR1 reads ENHRY; CDR2 reads SYGVKD. The CDR3 here is CAISDGTRERNEQFF. The CDR3 nucleotides read TGTGCCATCAGTGATGGGACTAGGGAACGGAATGAGCAGTTCTTC.

The chain is built from TRBV5-1 and TRBJ2-7, with 7 bases fitting TRBD1. After removal of 4 bases from V and 3 bases from J, the junction contained 4 bases not matched to a gene. The V gene's germline CDR1 is SGHRS and CDR2 YFSETQ. CDR3 length equals 13 residues. The CDR3 region is CASSEGQNYEQYF. CDR3 nucleotide sequence: TGCGCCAGCAGCGAGGGACAGAACTACGAGCAGTACTTC.

The V and J genes are TRBV30 and TRBJ2-5, with D hard to call. The CDR3 runs 14 residues. Trimming pared 1 base from V and 3 bases from J, leaving 12 bases between. CDR1 and CDR2 (germline): GTSNPN, SVGIG (reference sequence). CDR3 residues: CAWSARLTKETQYF. For the CDR3, the DNA is TGTGCCTGGAGTGCAAGACTTACTAAAGAGACCCAGTACTTC.

V and J are TRBV25-1 and TRBJ1-3; 8 nucleotides match TRBD1. This CDR3 has 17 residues. J gave up 0 bases and V 3 bases, and 7 bases lay outside the gene matches. Germline V gives CDR1 MGHDK, CDR2 SYGVNS. CDR3 coding DNA: TGTGCCAGCAGTGATTTACGGACAGGGCGCTCTGGAAACACCATATATTTT. It codes for CASSDLRTGRSGNTIYF.